This T cell receptor (beta chain) was found in a study of cytomegalovirus exposure and HLA in healthy donors. Overall study results and limits: Rarity marked most TCR sequences, yet some public TCRs occurred in many donors.

PCR amplification relied on 60 Vbeta primers (plus 13 Jbeta primers). The data were produced by immunoSEQ multiplex PCR, yet TCRdb's version contains in-frame clones alone and is incomplete. This repertoire shows 100,000 to 150,000 clones, 8% to 11% found once; its top ten account for 4.6%. V dropped 6 bases and J dropped 5 bases, with 8 bases sitting between them. The CDR3 runs 11 residues. Per the germline V gene, CDR1 is SNHLY and CDR2 is FYNNEI. Worth noting for this clone: The antigen is not known.

The chain is built from TRBV2 and TRBJ2-7; D not resolved. The receptor comes from a woman aged 18-29 years in good health and CMV-seropositive. The sample consisted of PBMCs. The CDR3 coding sequence is TGTGCCAGCAGCTATACTAACGAGCAGTACTTC. This gives the protein CASSYTNEQYF. The variable domain in full, completed from reference TRBV2 and TRBJ2-7, reads EPEVTQTPSHQVTQMGQEVILRCVPISNHLYFYWYRQILGQKVEFLVSFYNNEISEKSEIFDDQFSVERPDGSNFTLKIRSTKLEDSAMYFCASSYTNEQYFGPGTRLTVT.